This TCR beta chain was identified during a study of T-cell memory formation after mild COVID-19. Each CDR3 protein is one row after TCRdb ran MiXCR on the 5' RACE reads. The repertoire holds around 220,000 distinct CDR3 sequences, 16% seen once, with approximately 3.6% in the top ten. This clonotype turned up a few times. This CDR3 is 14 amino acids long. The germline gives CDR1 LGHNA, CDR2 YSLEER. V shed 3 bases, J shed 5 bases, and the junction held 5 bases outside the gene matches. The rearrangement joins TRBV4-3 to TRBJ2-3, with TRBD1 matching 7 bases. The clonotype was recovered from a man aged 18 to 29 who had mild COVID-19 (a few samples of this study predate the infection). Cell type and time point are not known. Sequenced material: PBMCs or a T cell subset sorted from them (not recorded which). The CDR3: CASSQTGRGDTQYF. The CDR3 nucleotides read TGCGCCAGCAGCCAGACAGGGCGAGGAGATACGCAGTATTTT.